These 18 T cell receptor beta chains share one sample of origin, sequenced in a study of PD-L1 blockade in urothelial cancer. The time point here: pretreatment peripheral blood. Profiling relied on immunoSEQ multiplex PCR, and the TCRdb table lists in-frame clones only, not all of them. The repertoire holds 100,000 to 150,000 clones, with 84% as singletons. The input for sequencing was PBMCs, taken around atezolizumab (anti-PD-L1) treatment. The receptors come from a man aged 50 to 59 with urothelial cancer.

CDR3 in DNA: TGTGCCAGCAGCCAAGGTCGAGCCTTTGAGCAGTTCTTC. This gives the protein CASSQGRAFEQFF. The chain combines TRBV14 with TRBJ2-1; D gene uncertain. The CDR3 has 13 residues. Germline lookup yields CDR1 SGHDN and CDR2 FVKESK. Trimming pared 1 base from V and 9 bases from J, leaving 10 bases between.

The chain employs TRBV14 and TRBJ1-6; D uncertain. This CDR3 has 13 residues. V was trimmed by 2 bases and J by 6 bases, leaving 5 bases between them. The germline gives CDR1 SGHDN, CDR2 FVKESK. CDR3 bases: TGTGCCAGCAGCCAATGGAGTAATTCACCCCTCCACTTT. Encoded protein: CASSQWSNSPLHF.

This chain joins TRBV19 and TRBJ1-3; the D is unclear. CDR1 is LNHDA, CDR2 SQIVND, per germline (reference sequence). The CDR3 contains 19 residues. Trimming removed 8 bases at V and 3 bases at J, with 29 bases between. The CDR3 loop reads CASANKVGSEGGFGNTIYF. For the CDR3, the DNA is TGTGCCAGTGCCAATAAGGTGGGGTCTGAAGGAGGCTTTGGAAACACCATATATTTT.

The chain recombines TRBV7-2 with TRBJ1-3, with D tentatively TRBD1 (5 bases). The ends were cut back, 7 bases at V and 0 bases at J, with 13 bases in the middle. The CDR3 is 15 amino acids. Germline V gives CDR1 SGHTA, CDR2 FQGNSA. The CDR3 here is CASTRDPVSGNTIYF. The CDR3 nucleotides read TGTGCCAGCACCAGGGATCCGGTCTCTGGAAACACCATATATTTT. Variable domain in full (rest from reference TRBV7-2 and TRBJ1-3): GAGVSQSPSNKVTEKGKDVELRCDPISGHTALYWYRQSLGQGLEFLIYFQGNSAPDKSGLPSDRFSAERTGGSVSTLTIQRTQQEDSAVYLCASTRDPVSGNTIYFGEGSWLTVV.

The rearrangement links TRBV6-6 to TRBJ1-1, with unresolved D. This CDR3 contains 12 residues. Per germline, CDR1 MNHNY and CDR2 SVGAGI (reference sequence). Trimming left V 5 bases short and J 3 bases short, with 7 bases between. The CDR3 nucleotides read TGTGCCAGCAGTAATAGCCACACTGAAGCTTTCTTT. Residues: CASSNSHTEAFF.

The rearrangement links TRBV23-1 to TRBJ2-2; TRBD2 might be the D (6 bases). TRBV23-1 is flagged as an ORF with uncertain function. This CDR3 spans 15 amino acids. With 3 bases removed from V and 3 bases from J, the gap between germline ends came to 11 bases. This CDR3 is CASSQNSGHTGELFF. In DNA form, the CDR3 reads TGCGCCAGCAGTCAGAATAGCGGCCACACCGGGGAGCTGTTTTTT.

The rearrangement links TRBV14 to TRBJ1-2; 8 nucleotides match TRBD1. There are 14 residues in the CDR3. Germline V CDR1 and CDR2: SGHDN, FVKESK. Trimming at V came to 2 bases and at J to 4 bases, leaving 3 bases not matched to a gene. CDR3 nucleotide sequence: TGTGCCAGCAGCCAATCGACAGGGGTCTATGGCTACACCTTC. Protein product: CASSQSTGVYGYTF.

The chain employs TRBV6-6 and TRBJ2-3; 7 bases are a match to TRBD2. The germline V gene encodes CDR1 MNHNY and CDR2 SVGAGI (reference sequence). V shed 6 bases, J shed 5 bases, and the junction held 5 bases outside the gene matches. The CDR3 contains 13 residues. The CDR3 protein is CASSHRGGDTQYF. The DNA of the CDR3 is TGTGCCAGCAGCCATCGCGGGGGAGATACGCAGTATTTT.

The V gene is TRBV7-3, the J gene TRBJ2-1, with 14 bases aligning to TRBD2. The junction had 9 bases not matched to a gene; V was cut back by 5 bases and J by 9 bases. Per germline, CDR1 SGHTA and CDR2 FQGTGA. The CDR3 has 16 amino acids. CDR3: CASSQSPGLAGVEQFF. The CDR3 nucleotides are TGTGCCAGCAGCCAAAGCCCGGGACTAGCGGGAGTTGAGCAGTTCTTC.

The gene calls are TRBV6-1 and TRBJ2-7; 10 bases match TRBD2. Germline-derived CDR1 and CDR2 are MNHNS and SASEGT. This CDR3 has 15 amino acids. Trimming removed 6 bases from V and 1 base from J; junction bases left unmatched: 6. CDR3 nucleotide sequence: TGTGCCAGCAGGCTAGCGGGAGTCGGATCCTACGAGCAGTACTTC. It is translated as CASRLAGVGSYEQYF.

The chain joins TRBV25-1 to TRBJ1-6; no firm D call. This CDR3 is built from 14 residues. V lost 5 bases and J lost 4, with 9 bases in between. Germline values: CDR1 MGHDK, CDR2 SYGVNS. DNA of the CDR3: TGTGCCAGCAGTTTCTGGCAGTATAATTCACCCCTCCACTTT. This gives the protein CASSFWQYNSPLHF.

The chain carries TRBV5-1 and TRBJ2-5, with TRBD1 matching over 11 bases. The germline gives CDR1 SGHRS, CDR2 YFSETQ. The CDR3 runs 16 residues. V was pared by 4 bases and J by 2 bases, with 7 bases of the junction left unmatched. As DNA, the CDR3 is TGCGCCAGCAGCATGACCGGACAGGGGGCTCAAGAGACCCAGTACTTC. It is translated as CASSMTGQGAQETQYF.

This chain connects TRBV6-1 to TRBJ2-2; possibly TRBD2 for D (7 bases). Germline values: CDR1 MNHNS, CDR2 SASEGT. The CDR3 consists of 16 residues. The V end was cut by 0 bases, the J end by 5 bases, with 13 bases between. DNA for the CDR3: TGTGCCAGCAGTGAAGCGGGGGGGGCGCGGACCGGGGAGCTGTTTTTT. The encoded protein is CASSEAGGARTGELFF.

The V gene is TRBV27, the J gene TRBJ1-2; 9 bases are shared with TRBD1. CDR1 and CDR2 (germline): MNHEY, SMNVEV (reference sequence). The CDR3 has 16 residues. The V segment lost 1 base and the J segment 8 bases; nucleotides outside the gene matches: 11. The CDR3 loop reads CASSLLTGGAVGGYTF. Here the CDR3 DNA reads TGTGCCAGCAGTTTATTAACAGGGGGCGCCGTAGGGGGCTACACCTTC.

The gene calls are TRBV9 and TRBJ2-2, with 8 bases fitting TRBD2. Germline V gene sequence: CDR1 SGDLS, CDR2 YYNGEE. The CDR3 extends over 16 amino acids. Trimming at V came to 3 bases and at J to 4 bases, leaving 8 bases not matched to a gene. The CDR3 bases are TGTGCCAGCAGCGATCCAGCGGGAGAGATCACCGGGGAGCTGTTTTTT. Translating gives CASSDPAGEITGELFF. The whole variable domain, filled in from reference TRBV9 and TRBJ2-2, reads DSGVTQTPKHLITATGQRVTLRCSPRSGDLSVYWYQQSLDQGLQFLIQYYNGEERAKGNILERFSAQQFPDLHSELNLSSLELGDSALYFCASSDPAGEITGELFFGEGSRLTVL.

This chain uses TRBV11-2 with TRBJ2-1, with D possibly matching TRBD2 (6 bases). Germline V gene lookup returns CDR1 SGHAT and CDR2 FQNNGV. The CDR3 covers 14 residues. The germline V and J ends were trimmed by 1 base and 6 bases, with 10 bases remaining between them. In DNA, the CDR3 is TGTGCCAGCAGCTTAGGCGGGACTCTCAATGAGCAGTTCTTC. Translation gives CASSLGGTLNEQFF. The whole variable domain, remainder taken from reference TRBV11-2 and TRBJ2-1, is EAGVAQSPRYKIIEKRQSVAFWCNPISGHATLYWYQQILGQGPKLLIQFQNNGVVDDSQLPKDRFSAERLKGVDSTLKIQPAKLEDSAVYLCASSLGGTLNEQFFGPGTRLTVL.

V is TRBV6-1 and J is TRBJ2-6, with no clear D. This CDR3 has 13 residues. Germline CDR1 reads MNHNS; CDR2 reads SASEGT. V lost 7 bases and J 2 bases, leaving 6 bases between the germline ends. CDR3 sequence (DNA): TGTGCCAGCACCGCTACTGGGGCCAACGTCCTGACTTTC. It translates to CASTATGANVLTF.

V gene TRBV11-3 combines with J gene TRBJ1-6, with unresolved D. The CDR3 length is 17 residues. V lost 7 bases to trimming and J lost 3 bases, with 19 bases between them. From germline, CDR1 is SGHNT and CDR2 YENEEA. CDR3 in DNA: TGTGCCAGCAACCCTCTCTGGGCGGACTACTATAATTCACCCCTCCACTTT. Translating it yields CASNPLWADYYNSPLHF. Looking up the rest from reference TRBV11-3 and TRBJ1-6 gives the full variable domain: EAGVVQSPRYKIIEKKQPVAFWCNPISGHNTLYWYLQNLGQGPELLIRYENEEAVDDSQLPKDRFSAERLKGVDSTLKIQPAELGDSAVYLCASNPLWADYYNSPLHFGNGTRLTVT.